Included here is one T cell receptor beta chain sequence, with context. Repertoires were generated with immunoSEQ multiplex PCR, while TCRdb's copy carries only in-frame clones and drops some. Of roughly 44,000 clones listed, about 88% are singletons. Germline CDR1 is SGHTA and CDR2 is FQGNSA. Germline trimming cut 5 bases from V and 1 base from J; bases unmatched to any gene: 4. The CDR3 spans 14 residues. The source of the sample is a study of radiotherapy plus CTLA-4 blockade in lung cancer. Study details: Objective responses emerged in around 18% of patients, and around 30% attained disease control.

Sequencing was performed on peripheral blood, taken from a patient treated with radiotherapy plus ipilimumab. This TCR was recovered from a human donor with non-small cell lung cancer whose response to radiotherapy plus ipilimumab could not be evaluated. This chain uses TRBV7-2 with TRBJ1-1; 7 positions match TRBD1. The CDR3 sequence: CASSRTGRNTEAFF. Written as DNA, the CDR3 is TGTGCCAGCAGCCGGACAGGACGGAACACTGAAGCTTTCTTT.